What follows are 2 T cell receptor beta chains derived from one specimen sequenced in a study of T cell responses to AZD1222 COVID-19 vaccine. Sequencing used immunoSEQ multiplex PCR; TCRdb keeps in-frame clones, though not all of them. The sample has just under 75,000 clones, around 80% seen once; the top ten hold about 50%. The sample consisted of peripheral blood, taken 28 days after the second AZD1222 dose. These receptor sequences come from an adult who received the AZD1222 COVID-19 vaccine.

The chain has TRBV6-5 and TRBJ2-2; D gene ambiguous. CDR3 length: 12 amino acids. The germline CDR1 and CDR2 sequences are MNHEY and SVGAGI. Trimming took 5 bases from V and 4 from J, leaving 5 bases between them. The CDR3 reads CASSQFTGELFF. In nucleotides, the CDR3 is TGTGCCAGCAGTCAGTTCACCGGGGAGCTGTTTTTT.

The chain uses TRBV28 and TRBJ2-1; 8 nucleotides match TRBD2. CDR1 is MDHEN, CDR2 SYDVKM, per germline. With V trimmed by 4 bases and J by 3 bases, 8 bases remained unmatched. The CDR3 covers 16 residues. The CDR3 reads CASSSGLATGYNEQFF. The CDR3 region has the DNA TGTGCCAGCAGTTCTGGACTAGCTACCGGCTACAATGAGCAGTTCTTC.